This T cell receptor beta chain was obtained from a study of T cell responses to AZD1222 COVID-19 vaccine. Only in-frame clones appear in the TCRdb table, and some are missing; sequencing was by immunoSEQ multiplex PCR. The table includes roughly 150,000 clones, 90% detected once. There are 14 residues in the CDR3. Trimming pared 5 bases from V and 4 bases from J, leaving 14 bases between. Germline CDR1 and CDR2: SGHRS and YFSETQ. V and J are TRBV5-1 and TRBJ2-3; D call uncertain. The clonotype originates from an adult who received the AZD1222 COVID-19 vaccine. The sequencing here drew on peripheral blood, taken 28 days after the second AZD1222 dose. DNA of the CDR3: TGCGCCAGCAGACTAACACCGACGGCAGATACGCAGTATTTT. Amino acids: CASRLTPTADTQYF. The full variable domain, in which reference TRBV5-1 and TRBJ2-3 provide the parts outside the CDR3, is KAGVTQTPRYLIKTRGQQVTLSCSPISGHRSVSWYQQTPGQGLQFLFEYFSETQRNKGNFPGRFSGRQFSNSRSEMNVSTLELGDSALYLCASRLTPTADTQYFGPGTRLTVL.